This T cell receptor beta chain was identified in a study of T cells in Graves' hyperthyroidism and ophthalmopathy. Concerning this clonotype itself: The antigen is unknown.

The CDR3 loop spans 15 amino acids. The trim removed 5 bases at V and 5 bases at J, leaving 8 bases unmatched. Germline lookup yields CDR1 SEHNR and CDR2 FQNEAQ (reference sequence). Uncontrolled infection, other autoimmune disease, pregnancy and lactation each barred patients from inclusion. Diagnosis relied on clinical symptoms, serum thyroxine and TRAb, thyroid ultrasound and orbital computed tomography. Points from the study as a whole: In simple terms, a model built on 13 V-J features told ophthalmopathy apart from stable hyperthyroidism. Appearing also in blood were most of the thyroid clonotypes expanded above 0.001.

RNA transcripts gave rise to amplified TCR beta CDR3 regions. Researchers ran a first-round RT-PCR on the TCR CDR3 using the HTBI primer set. TCRdb ran MiXCR on the multiplex PCR reads and lists one entry per CDR3 protein. Among approximately 510,000 distinct CDR3 sequences, over 35% were seen once, and the ten largest hold about 40%. Sequencing was done on a sample of peripheral blood or thyroid tissue (not recorded which). The clonotype was recovered from an adult woman with Graves' disease, either hyperthyroidism or ophthalmopathy (not recorded which). The rearrangement links TRBV7-9 to TRBJ1-4; TRBD1 agrees at 7 bases. CDR3 loop: CASSPGQLHNEKLFF. CDR3 in DNA: TGTGCCAGCAGCCCGGGACAGCTTCACAATGAAAAACTGTTTTTT.